This TCR beta chain derives from a study of response to subunit inactivated influenza vaccine (dated 2018 in TCRdb). Background on the whole study: Deep quantitative profiling of the T cell receptor repertoire was used in the study to follow responses to a trivalent subunit inactivated influenza vaccine. What the authors observed across the whole study: According to the authors, only a limited number of new T cells may be recruited by each seasonal influenza vaccination.

Including the terminal cysteine and phenylalanine, the CDR3 comprises 17 residues. The only DNA kept is the CDR3, 51 bases in frame from the first base. Unmatched junction bases come to 13, with V trimmed by 6 bases and J by 5 bases. The germline V gene specifies LGHNA as CDR1 and YSLEER as CDR2. This clonotype occurred many times. Its antigen specificity is not known. The input lacks base qualities; no much larger clone sits a single base away. Receptor amplification or capture employed RT-PCR. Data came from an Illumina HiSeq 2500. TCRdb reanalyzed the raw reads on its own, using fastp at Q25 for trimming and MiXCR for clone calling, and kept in-frame beta chains. Merged by CDR3 protein, the rows form single entries marked with the most common genes and DNA. This sample gives 450,000 to 600,000 distinct CDR3 sequences in total; 6.5% to 8% of them show up just once. Together, the top ten hold 13% of the sample.

The sequence derives from a man between 50 and 69 years old who received an inactivated influenza vaccine. Donor details come from another sample of the same person, matched by shared clones. The chain uses TRBV4-3 and TRBJ2-1, and 10 junction bases match TRBD1. Material: PBMCs from blood, obtained roughly 24 months after vaccination. The CDR3 protein is CASSPRTPGTGDNEQFF. In nucleotide form, the sequence is TGCGCCAGCAGTCCAAGAACCCCCGGGACAGGGGACAATGAGCAGTTCTTC.